These T cell receptor beta chains were read from a single sample in a study of blood T cell repertoires in COVID-19. TCRdb keeps only in-frame clones here, not all; method: immunoSEQ multiplex PCR. This table has 120,000 to 150,000 clones, more than 75% appearing once. The source material was peripheral blood. The receptor set was obtained from a human donor with acute or convalescent COVID-19. The donor label of this sample is uncertain. CDR3s include the opening cysteine and the closing phenylalanine or tryptophan. The D gene is left open where the match is weak. Size tells how often a clone was seen (once, few, many) or the class of an expanded clone, and some rows leave it out.

cdr3_length | j_call | v_call | d_call | clone_size | cdr3_nt | cdr3_aa
15 | TRBJ2-2 | TRBV30 | - | - | TGTGCCTGGGGATTTTGGGGCGGGACCACCGGGGAGCTGTTTTTT | CAWGFWGGTTGELFF
16 | TRBJ1-6 | TRBV6-5 | TRBD1 | - | TGTGCCAGCAGTTACTTGACAGGGGGAAATAATTCACCCCTCCACTTT | CASSYLTGGNNSPLHF
11 | TRBJ2-1 | TRBV20-1 | - | once | TGCAGTGCCCCGACTTACAATGAGCAGTTCTTC | CSAPTYNEQFF
14 | TRBJ1-2 | TRBV28 | - | - | TGTGCCAGCAGTCCAGGGGCCGATAACTATGGCTACACCTTC | CASSPGADNYGYTF
16 | TRBJ2-7 | TRBV25-1 | TRBD2 | - | TGTGCCAGCAGTGGGACTAGCGGGGGTTTCTCCTACGAGCAGTACTTC | CASSGTSGGFSYEQYF
15 | TRBJ1-2 | TRBV7-9 | TRBD1 | once | TGTGCCAGCAGTCGAACCGGGACAGGGGATTATGGCTACACCTTC | CASSRTGTGDYGYTF
13 | TRBJ2-7 | TRBV6-5 | - | - | TGTGCCAGCAGTATCAGGGGTGCCCACGAGCAGTACTTC | CASSIRGAHEQYF
14 | TRBJ1-2 | TRBV5-6 | TRBD1 | many | TGTGCCAGCAGCGAGACAGGGGGGAACTATGGCTACACCTTC | CASSETGGNYGYTF
13 | TRBJ1-5 | TRBV11-2 | - | many | TGTGCCAGCAGCTTAGTAACGGATCAGCCCCAGCATTTT | CASSLVTDQPQHF
16 | TRBJ1-1 | TRBV7-8 | - | - | TGTGCCAGCAGCCGAGGCGGCGGCAGACCCCGTACTGAAGCTTTCTTT | CASSRGGGRPRTEAFF
15 | TRBJ2-1 | TRBV7-2 | - | - | TGTGCCAGCAGCTTAGCTGGGGGGGCAGGCAATGAGCAGTTCTTC | CASSLAGGAGNEQFF
14 | TRBJ1-5 | TRBV2 | - | - | TGTGCCAGCAGTGCCGGGGTAAACAATCAGCCCCAGCATTTT | CASSAGVNNQPQHF
16 | TRBJ2-5 | TRBV6-2/TRBV6-3 | TRBD1 | - | TGTGCCAGCAGCCGATACCGGGACAGACTTCTGGAGACCCAGTACTTC | CASSRYRDRLLETQYF
18 | TRBJ2-2 | TRBV18 | TRBD2 | once | TGTGCCAGCTCACCACCGATGGGGCTAGCGGCCAACACCGGGGAGCTGTTTTTT | CASSPPMGLAANTGELFF
15 | TRBJ2-1 | TRBV5-1 | TRBD2 | once | TGCGCCAGCAGCTTGGTGGGTAGCGGGGTCAATGAGCAGTTCTTC | CASSLVGSGVNEQFF
16 | TRBJ2-3 | TRBV5-6 | - | - | TGTGCCAGCAGCTTCTTACAGGGGACTAGCACAGATACGCAGTATTTT | CASSFLQGTSTDTQYF
14 | TRBJ1-4 | TRBV18 | - | once | TGTGCCAGCTCACCGACACCTTCCCCCGAAAAACTGTTTTTT | CASSPTPSPEKLFF
13 | TRBJ2-1 | TRBV6-1 | TRBD2 | - | TGTGCCAGCAGTGAACATACTAGCGGCGAGCAGTTCTTC | CASSEHTSGEQFF
17 | TRBJ1-1 | TRBV7-9 | - | - | TGTGCCAGCAGCTTACATTTCACGGACATGGTGAACACTGAAGCTTTCTTT | CASSLHFTDMVNTEAFF
13 | TRBJ1-6 | TRBV29-1 | - | - | TGCAGCGTTGCACAGGTAGTGGGTTCACCCCTCCACTTT | CSVAQVVGSPLHF
15 | TRBJ2-7 | TRBV6-6 | - | - | TGTGCCAGCAGTTCCCTCACAGGGTTAGGGAACGAGCAGTACTTC | CASSSLTGLGNEQYF
14 | TRBJ1-2 | TRBV19 | - | once | TGTGCCAGTAGTATAGGGGCACAGCCCGCTGGCTACACCTTC | CASSIGAQPAGYTF
16 | TRBJ1-2 | TRBV6-4 | TRBD1 | once | TGTGCCAGCAGTGACCGTGGGACAGGGGGTGTCGGTGGCTACACCTTC | CASSDRGTGGVGGYTF
15 | TRBJ2-3 | TRBV12-5 | TRBD1 | - | TGTGCTAGTGGTTCCGGGACAGCCTTTGGAGATACGCAGTATTTT | CASGSGTAFGDTQYF
16 | TRBJ1-1 | TRBV19 | - | - | TGTGCCAGTAGTGGTTACAGGAGGGGAATCGTCACTGAAGCTTTCTTT | CASSGYRRGIVTEAFF
15 | TRBJ2-3 | TRBV13 | - | - | TGTGCCAGCAGCAAGGGGGGGCCTAGCACAGATACGCAGTATTTT | CASSKGGPSTDTQYF
15 | TRBJ2-7 | TRBV11-2 | - | - | TGTGCCAGCAGCTTCCCCTCCGGAGGGGACTACGAGCAGTACTTC | CASSFPSGGDYEQYF
15 | TRBJ2-1 | TRBV9 | TRBD1 | - | TGTGCCAGCAGCGTAGTAGGACAGGGATACAATGAGCAGTTCTTC | CASSVVGQGYNEQFF
13 | TRBJ1-1 | TRBV9 | - | once | TGTGCCAGCAGCTCGCAGGCAGGGTCTGAAGCTTTCTTT | CASSSQAGSEAFF
13 | TRBJ1-5 | TRBV5-8 | TRBD1 | - | TGTGCCAGCAGCTCGGGACAGGGGGAGCCCCAGCATTTT | CASSSGQGEPQHF
15 | TRBJ2-3 | TRBV3-1/TRBV3-2 | TRBD2 | - | TGTGCCGCGACTAGCGGGGGCGGGGTCGGGGATACGCAGTATTTT | CAATSGGGVGDTQYF